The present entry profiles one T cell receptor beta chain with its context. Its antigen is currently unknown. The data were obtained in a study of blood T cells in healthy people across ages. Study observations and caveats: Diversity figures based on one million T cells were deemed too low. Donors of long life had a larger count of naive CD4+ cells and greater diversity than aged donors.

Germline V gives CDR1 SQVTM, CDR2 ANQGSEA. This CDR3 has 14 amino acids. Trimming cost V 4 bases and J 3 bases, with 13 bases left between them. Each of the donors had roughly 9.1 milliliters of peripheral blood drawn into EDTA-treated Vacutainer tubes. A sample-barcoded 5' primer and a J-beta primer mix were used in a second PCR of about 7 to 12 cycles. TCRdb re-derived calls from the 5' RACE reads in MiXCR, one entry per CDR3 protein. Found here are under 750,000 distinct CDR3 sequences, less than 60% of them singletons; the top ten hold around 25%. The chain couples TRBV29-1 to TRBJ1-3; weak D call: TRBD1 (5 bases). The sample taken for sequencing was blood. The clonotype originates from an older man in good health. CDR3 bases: TGCAGCGTTGGCGGGACGGGGATTGGAAACACCATATATTTT. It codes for CSVGGTGIGNTIYF.